The entry below gives a single T cell receptor (beta chain) sequence along with its context. The sample originates from a study of OX40 agonist ivuxolimab in advanced cancers. Clones were read by immunoSEQ multiplex PCR, and TCRdb kept only the in-frame ones, dropping some. Of about 80,000 clones listed, around 93% are singletons. Germline-derived CDR1 and CDR2 are DFQATT and SNEGSKA (reference sequence). This CDR3 region has 11 residues. Trimming took off 3 bases at V and 5 bases at J, with 5 bases between the two ends. The rearrangement links TRBV20-1 to TRBJ1-5; D is unclear. Sequencing used CD4+ or CD8+ T cells sorted from blood, obtained in a trial of the OX40 agonist ivuxolimab. The receptor was derived from an adult with an advanced solid tumor such as melanoma, head and neck, liver or kidney cancer. Here the CDR3 reads CSASGDQPQHF. As DNA, the CDR3 is TGCAGTGCTAGTGGGGATCAGCCCCAGCATTTT.